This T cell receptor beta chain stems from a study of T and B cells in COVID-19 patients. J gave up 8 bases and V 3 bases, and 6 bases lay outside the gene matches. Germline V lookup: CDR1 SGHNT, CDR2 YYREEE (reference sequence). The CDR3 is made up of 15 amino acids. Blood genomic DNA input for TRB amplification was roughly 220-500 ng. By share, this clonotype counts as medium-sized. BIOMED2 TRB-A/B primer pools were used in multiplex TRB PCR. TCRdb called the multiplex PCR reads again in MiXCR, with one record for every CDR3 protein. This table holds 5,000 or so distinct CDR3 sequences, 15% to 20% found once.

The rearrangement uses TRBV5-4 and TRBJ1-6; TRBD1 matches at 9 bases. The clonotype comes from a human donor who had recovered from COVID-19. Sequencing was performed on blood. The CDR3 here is CASSSRDRDYSPLHF. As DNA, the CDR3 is TGTGCCAGCAGCTCCCGGGACAGGGATTATTCACCCCTCCACTTT.